Detailed here is one TCR beta chain. Here immunoSEQ multiplex PCR was the method, and the copy in TCRdb shows in-frame clones only, minus some. The sample lists over a million clones; around 97% were seen once. The data stem from a study of shared clonotypes between healthy human individuals. Source material: naive CD4+ T cells sorted from blood. Subset here: CD45RA+ positively selected. The clonotype originates from a man aged 25-40 years in good health.

The CDR3 region is CASSPGVAIGETQYF. Here the CDR3 DNA reads TGTGCCAGCAGCCCCGGAGTAGCAATAGGGGAGACCCAGTACTTC. The chain recombines TRBV14 with TRBJ2-5; D gene ambiguous. CDR1 is SGHDN and CDR2 is FVKESK in the germline V gene. Trimming removed 4 bases at V and 5 bases at J, with 17 bases between. The CDR3 runs 15 residues.